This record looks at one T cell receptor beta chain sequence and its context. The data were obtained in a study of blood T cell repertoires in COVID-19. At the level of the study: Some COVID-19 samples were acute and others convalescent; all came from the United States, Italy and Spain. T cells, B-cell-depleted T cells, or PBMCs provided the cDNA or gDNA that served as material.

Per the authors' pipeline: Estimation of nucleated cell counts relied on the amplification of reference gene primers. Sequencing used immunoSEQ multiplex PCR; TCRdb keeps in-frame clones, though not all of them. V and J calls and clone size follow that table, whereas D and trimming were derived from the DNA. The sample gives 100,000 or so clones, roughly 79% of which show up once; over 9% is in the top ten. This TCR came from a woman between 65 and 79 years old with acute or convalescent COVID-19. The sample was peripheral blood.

CDR3 sequence: CASSEPGRAPYGYTF. The CDR3 nucleotides read TGTGCCAGCAGTGAACCGGGCAGGGCTCCTTATGGCTACACCTTC. The rearrangement links TRBV6-1 to TRBJ1-2; perhaps TRBD1 as D (5 bases). Germline assignment: CDR1 MNHNS and CDR2 SASEGT. There are 15 residues in the CDR3. V was trimmed by 2 bases and J by 5 bases, leaving 15 bases between them.